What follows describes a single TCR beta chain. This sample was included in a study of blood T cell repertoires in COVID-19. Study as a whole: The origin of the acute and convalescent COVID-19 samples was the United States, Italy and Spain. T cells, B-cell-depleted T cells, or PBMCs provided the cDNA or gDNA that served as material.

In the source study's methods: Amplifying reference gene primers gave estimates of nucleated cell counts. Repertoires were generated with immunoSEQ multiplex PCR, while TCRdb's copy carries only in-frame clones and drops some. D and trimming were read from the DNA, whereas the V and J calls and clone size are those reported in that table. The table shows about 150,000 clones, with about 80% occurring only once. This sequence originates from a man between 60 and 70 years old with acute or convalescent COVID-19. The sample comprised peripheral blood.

CDR3: CASSPGTSGRDEQFF. Written as DNA, the CDR3 is TGTGCCAGCAGCCCCGGGACTAGCGGGAGAGATGAGCAGTTCTTC. The chain uses TRBV6-2 or TRBV6-3 and TRBJ2-1; 14 bases are shared with TRBD2. Germline CDR1 MNHEY, CDR2 SVGEGT. This CDR3 has 15 residues. The junction had 6 bases not matched to a gene; V was cut back by 6 bases and J by 8 bases.